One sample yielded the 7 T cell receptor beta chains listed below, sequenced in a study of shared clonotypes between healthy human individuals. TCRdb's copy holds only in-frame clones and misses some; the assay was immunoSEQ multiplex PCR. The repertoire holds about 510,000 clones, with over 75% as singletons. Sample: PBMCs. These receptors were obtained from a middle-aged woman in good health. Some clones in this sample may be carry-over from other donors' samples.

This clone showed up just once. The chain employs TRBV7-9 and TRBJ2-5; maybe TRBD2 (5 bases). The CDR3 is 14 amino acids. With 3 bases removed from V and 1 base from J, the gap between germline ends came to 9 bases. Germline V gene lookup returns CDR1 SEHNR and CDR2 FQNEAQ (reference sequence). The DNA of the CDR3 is TGTGCCAGCAGCTTCCGGACTCCCCAAGAGACCCAGTACTTC. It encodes CASSFRTPQETQYF.

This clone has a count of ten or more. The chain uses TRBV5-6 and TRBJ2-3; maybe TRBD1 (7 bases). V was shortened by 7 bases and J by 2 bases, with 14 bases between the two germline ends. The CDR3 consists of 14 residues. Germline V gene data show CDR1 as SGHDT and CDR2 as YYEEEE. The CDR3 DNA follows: TGTGCCAGCTCCTCAGGGGGGCCCACAGATACGCAGTATTTT. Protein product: CASSSGGPTDTQYF.

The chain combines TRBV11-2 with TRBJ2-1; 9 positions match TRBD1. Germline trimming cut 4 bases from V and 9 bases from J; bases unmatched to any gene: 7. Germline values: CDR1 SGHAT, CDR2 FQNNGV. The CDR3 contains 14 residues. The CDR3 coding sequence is TGTGCCAGCAGCTCCTGGACAGGGGAGATTGAGCAGTTCTTC. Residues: CASSSWTGEIEQFF.

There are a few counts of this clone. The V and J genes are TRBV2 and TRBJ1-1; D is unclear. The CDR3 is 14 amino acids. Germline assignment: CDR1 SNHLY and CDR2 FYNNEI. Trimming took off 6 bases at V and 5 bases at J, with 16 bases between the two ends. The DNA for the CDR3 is TGTGCCAGCAGCAGGCAAGGGCCCGAAACTGAAGCTTTCTTT. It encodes CASSRQGPETEAFF. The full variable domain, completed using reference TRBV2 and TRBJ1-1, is EPEVTQTPSHQVTQMGQEVILRCVPISNHLYFYWYRQILGQKVEFLVSFYNNEISEKSEIFDDQFSVERPDGSNFTLKIRSTKLEDSAMYFCASSRQGPETEAFFGQGTRLTVV.

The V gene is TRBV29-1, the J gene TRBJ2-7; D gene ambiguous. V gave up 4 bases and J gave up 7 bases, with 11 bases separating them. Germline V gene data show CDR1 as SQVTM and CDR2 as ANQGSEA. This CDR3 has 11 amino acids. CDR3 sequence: CSVGQVGEQYF. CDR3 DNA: TGCAGCGTTGGGCAGGTGGGAGAGCAGTACTTC.

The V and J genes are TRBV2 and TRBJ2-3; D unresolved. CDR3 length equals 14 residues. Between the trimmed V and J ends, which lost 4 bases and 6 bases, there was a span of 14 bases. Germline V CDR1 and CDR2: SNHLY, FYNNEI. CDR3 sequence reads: CASSVAGQRDTQYF. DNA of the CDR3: TGTGCCAGCAGTGTGGCAGGCCAGAGGGATACGCAGTATTTT.

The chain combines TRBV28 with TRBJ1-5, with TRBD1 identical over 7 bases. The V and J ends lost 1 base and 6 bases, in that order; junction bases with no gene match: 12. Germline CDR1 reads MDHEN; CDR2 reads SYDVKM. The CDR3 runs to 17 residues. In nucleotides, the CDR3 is TGTGCCAGCAGTTTATACCCCCTCGACAGGGTGGGTCAGCCCCAGCATTTT. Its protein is CASSLYPLDRVGQPQHF.